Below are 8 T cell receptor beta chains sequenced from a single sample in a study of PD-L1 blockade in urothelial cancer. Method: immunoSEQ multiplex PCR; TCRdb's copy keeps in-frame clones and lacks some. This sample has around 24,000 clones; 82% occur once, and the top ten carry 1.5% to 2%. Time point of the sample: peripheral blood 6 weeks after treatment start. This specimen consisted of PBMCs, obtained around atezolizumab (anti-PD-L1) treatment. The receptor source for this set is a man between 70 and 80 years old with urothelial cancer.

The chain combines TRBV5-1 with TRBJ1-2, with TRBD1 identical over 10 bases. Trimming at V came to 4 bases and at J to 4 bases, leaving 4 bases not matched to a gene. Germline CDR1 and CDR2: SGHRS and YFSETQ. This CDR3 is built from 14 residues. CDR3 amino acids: CASSRGQGVYGYTF. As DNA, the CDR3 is TGCGCCAGCAGCCGTGGACAGGGGGTCTATGGCTACACCTTC.

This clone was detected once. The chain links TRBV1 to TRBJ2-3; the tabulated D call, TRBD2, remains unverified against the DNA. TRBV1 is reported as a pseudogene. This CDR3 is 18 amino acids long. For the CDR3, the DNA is TGCACCAGCAGCCAAGCATCACTAGCGGGAGGGCCCGGAGATACGCAGTATTTT. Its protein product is CTSSQASLAGGPGDTQYF.

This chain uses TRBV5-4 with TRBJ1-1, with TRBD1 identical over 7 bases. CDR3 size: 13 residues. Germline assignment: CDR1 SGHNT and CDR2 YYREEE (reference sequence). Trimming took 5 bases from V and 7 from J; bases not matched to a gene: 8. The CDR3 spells CASSSDRLGEAFF. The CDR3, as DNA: TGTGCCAGCAGTTCGGACAGGTTGGGTGAAGCTTTCTTT.

The CDR3 loop reads CASSLMREGGNNEQFF. The CDR3 DNA sequence: TGTGCCAGCAGTTTAATGCGGGAGGGCGGCAACAATGAGCAGTTCTTC. The chain is built from TRBV28 and TRBJ2-1; 9 bases agree with TRBD2. CDR1 MDHEN and CDR2 SYDVKM come from the germline V gene. The CDR3 totals 16 residues. V trimming: 2 bases; J trimming: 5 bases; junction bases outside the gene matches: 7. The variable domain in full, completed from reference TRBV28 and TRBJ2-1, reads DVKVTQSSRYLVKRTGEKVFLECVQDMDHENMFWYRQDPGLGLRLIYFSYDVKMKEKGDIPEGYSVSREKKERFSLILESASTNQTSMYLCASSLMREGGNNEQFFGPGTRLTVL.

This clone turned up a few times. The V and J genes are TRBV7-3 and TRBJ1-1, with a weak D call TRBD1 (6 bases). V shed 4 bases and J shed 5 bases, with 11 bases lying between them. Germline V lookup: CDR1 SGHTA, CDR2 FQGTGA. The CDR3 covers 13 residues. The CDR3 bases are TGTGCCAGCAGCTCGACAGGAAGGACTGAAGCTTTCTTT. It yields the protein CASSSTGRTEAFF.

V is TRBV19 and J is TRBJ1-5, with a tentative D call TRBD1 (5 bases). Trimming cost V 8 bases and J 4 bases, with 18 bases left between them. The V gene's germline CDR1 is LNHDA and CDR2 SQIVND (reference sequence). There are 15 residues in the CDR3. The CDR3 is CASFPGDRENQPQHF. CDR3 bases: TGTGCCAGTTTCCCGGGCGACAGAGAAAATCAGCCCCAGCATTTT.

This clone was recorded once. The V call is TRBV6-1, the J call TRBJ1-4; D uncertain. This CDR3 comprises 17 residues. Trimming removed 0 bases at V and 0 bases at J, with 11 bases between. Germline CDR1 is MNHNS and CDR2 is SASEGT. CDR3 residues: CASSEAEGFATNEKLFF. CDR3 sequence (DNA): TGTGCCAGCAGTGAAGCTGAGGGATTCGCAACTAATGAAAAACTGTTTTTT.

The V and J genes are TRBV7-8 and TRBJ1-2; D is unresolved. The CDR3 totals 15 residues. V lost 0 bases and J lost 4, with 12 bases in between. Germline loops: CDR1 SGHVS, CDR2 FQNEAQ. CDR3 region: CASSLAEGRGYGYTF. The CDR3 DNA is TGTGCCAGCAGCTTAGCTGAGGGAAGAGGCTATGGCTACACCTTC.